Sequencing of this TCR beta chain was carried out in a study of T cell therapy after organ transplantation. CDR3 length equals 14 residues. Deletions cut 2 bases from V and 1 base from J, with 12 bases between. Germline V gives CDR1 GTSNPN, CDR2 SVGIG (reference sequence). Worth noting for this clone: The antigen is undetermined.

Libraries were prepared by immunoSEQ multiplex PCR; TCRdb keeps only in-frame clonotypes and omits some of them. The sample lists some 48,000 clones; less than 95% were seen once. The clonotype was recovered from a human patient who had received a solid organ transplant and had CMV disease. The sequenced sample was CD8+ T cells from blood, obtained before autologous CMV-specific T cell therapy. The chain is built from TRBV30 and TRBJ2-7, with D unclear. In DNA form, the CDR3 reads TGTGCCTGGAGTCCTAGTGTCTCGTCCTACGAGCAGTACTTC. The encoded protein is CAWSPSVSSYEQYF.